The 9 T cell receptor beta chains reported below all come from one sample, sequenced in a study of blood T cell repertoires in COVID-19. Clones were read by immunoSEQ multiplex PCR, and TCRdb kept only the in-frame ones, dropping some. The sample carries tens of thousands of clones, 88% recorded once. Sequencing input: peripheral blood. Receptor source: a human donor in a cohort sampled during active COVID-19.

In this sample, this clone turned up once. The chain employs TRBV6-5 and TRBJ1-6; no clear D gene. CDR1 and CDR2 (germline): MNHEY, SVGAGI. Between the trimmed V and J ends, which lost 6 bases and 5 bases, there was a span of 11 bases. This CDR3 has 14 residues. The CDR3 DNA is TGTGCCAGCAGCGGAGGACCGGATAATTCACCCCTCCACTTT. It encodes CASSGGPDNSPLHF.

The V and J genes are TRBV5-1 and TRBJ2-1; TRBD1 agrees at 7 bases. Trimming took 3 bases from V and 10 from J; bases not matched to a gene: 10. The V gene's germline CDR1 is SGHRS and CDR2 YFSETQ. The CDR3 loop spans 14 amino acids. The CDR3 DNA is TGCGCCAGCAGCTGGGGACAGCTTGGGGGAGAGCAGTTCTTC. It codes for CASSWGQLGGEQFF.

V usage is TRBV4-3 and J usage is TRBJ1-4; unclear D gene. V was pared by 0 bases and J by 7 bases, with 9 bases between. The CDR3 is 14 amino acids. Germline lookup yields CDR1 LGHNA and CDR2 YSLEER. The chain's CDR3 is CASSQDPGSEKLFF. As DNA, the CDR3 is TGCGCCAGCAGCCAAGATCCGGGGAGTGAAAAACTGTTTTTT.

The chain carries TRBV27 and TRBJ1-2; D might be TRBD1 (5 bases). The CDR3 contains 12 residues. V lost 5 bases and J lost 8, with 12 bases in between. CDR1 is MNHEY and CDR2 is SMNVEV in the germline V gene (reference sequence). The CDR3 region has the DNA TGTGCCAGCAGTGGGGCTGCGGGAGGCTACACCTTC. The encoded protein is CASSGAAGGYTF.

The chain carries TRBV11-2 and TRBJ2-1; 9 bases are a match to TRBD1. This CDR3 contains 16 residues. Trimming cost V 2 bases and J 5 bases; bases outside gene matches: 7. Per the germline V gene, CDR1 is SGHAT and CDR2 is FQNNGV. The CDR3 DNA reads TGTGCCAGCAGCTTAAACAGGGGGCAAGTGGACAATGAGCAGTTCTTC. This codes for CASSLNRGQVDNEQFF.

This sequence joins TRBV29-1 and TRBJ2-4, with D perhaps TRBD2 (5 bases). Trimming took 6 bases from V and 0 from J, leaving 18 bases between them. The germline V gene has CDR1 SQVTM and CDR2 ANQGSEA. The CDR3 extends over 16 amino acids. CDR3 amino acids: CSVRLRAGLAKNIQYF. The CDR3, as DNA: TGCAGCGTCCGACTAAGGGCAGGACTAGCCAAAAACATTCAGTACTTC.

CDR3 DNA: TGTGCCAGCAGCGAAAGGACAGGGTGGTATGGCTACACCTTC. Protein: CASSERTGWYGYTF. The chain employs TRBV2 and TRBJ1-2, with 8 bases lining up with TRBD1. There are 14 residues in the CDR3. Germline-derived CDR1 and CDR2 are SNHLY and FYNNEI. J gave up 5 bases and V 6 bases, and 8 bases lay outside the gene matches.

This CDR3 reads CASGAQYSGEQYF. The CDR3 DNA follows: TGCGCCAGCGGCGCCCAGTACAGTGGCGAGCAGTACTTC. V and J are TRBV5-1 and TRBJ2-7; D is undetermined. Trimming shortened V by 7 bases and J by 6 bases, and 17 bases separated the two germline ends. CDR3 length equals 13 residues. Germline values: CDR1 SGHRS, CDR2 YFSETQ.

This clone appeared a few times. The chain is built from TRBV18 and TRBJ2-5; TRBD1 agrees at 7 bases. This CDR3 has 14 amino acids. The V gene end was trimmed by 3 bases and the J gene end by 5 bases; junction bases not matched to a gene: 6. In germline, CDR1 is KGHSH, CDR2 LQKENI. DNA of the CDR3: TGTGCCAGCTCACCTAGACAGGGTTGGGAGACCCAGTACTTC. Encoded protein: CASSPRQGWETQYF.